The 20 T cell receptor beta chains below all came from one sample that was sequenced in a study of blood T cell repertoires in COVID-19. Some clones are missing from TCRdb's copy, which holds only in-frame ones; the method was immunoSEQ multiplex PCR. The sample yields fewer than 150,000 clones, 84% seen once. The sequenced sample consisted of peripheral blood. The receptors shown here come from a human donor in a cohort sampled during active COVID-19.

The chain links TRBV19 to TRBJ1-1; D possibly corresponds to TRBD1 (6 bases). This CDR3 is 16 amino acids long. Germline CDR1 reads LNHDA; CDR2 reads SQIVND (reference sequence). V gave up 7 bases and J gave up 0 bases, with 18 bases separating them. CDR3 sequence reads: CASIPHPGHLNTEAFF. As DNA, the CDR3 is TGTGCCAGTATCCCTCATCCGGGACATTTGAACACTGAAGCTTTCTTT.

The rearrangement joins TRBV3-1 (or the pseudogene TRBV3-2) to TRBJ2-5, with 7 bases fitting TRBD2. The J segment lost 3 bases and the V segment lost 4 bases, leaving 8 bases of the junction unmatched. This CDR3 has 15 residues. CDR1 and CDR2 from the germline V gene are LGHDT and YNNKEL (reference sequence). The CDR3 reads CASSPSRGGEETQYF. CDR3 DNA sequence: TGTGCCAGCAGCCCCAGTCGTGGGGGGGAAGAGACCCAGTACTTC.

This chain uses TRBV4-1 with TRBJ1-2; no reliable D call. The CDR3 consists of 17 residues. Trimming removed 1 base at V and 7 bases at J, with 22 bases between. The germline V gene encodes CDR1 MGHRA and CDR2 YSYEKL. In DNA, the CDR3 is TGCGCCAGCAGCCAAGTTACCCCCTCGGTAATTCCTACTGGCTACACCTTC. As protein: CASSQVTPSVIPTGYTF.

Written as DNA, the CDR3 is TGCAGCGTTCGACAGGATGAAAAACTGTTTTTT. This encodes CSVRQDEKLFF. This chain connects TRBV29-1 to TRBJ1-4; TRBD1 is a possible D gene (6 bases). Trimming removed 5 bases from V and 6 bases from J, with 7 bases in between. The V gene's germline CDR1 is SQVTM and CDR2 ANQGSEA. This CDR3 region has 11 residues.

V and J are TRBV6-6 and TRBJ1-1, with D possibly matching TRBD1 (5 bases). Germline CDR1 is MNHNY and CDR2 is SVGAGI (reference sequence). This CDR3 is built from 13 residues. Trimming pared 2 bases from V and 6 bases from J, leaving 10 bases between. CDR3 nucleotide sequence: TGTGCCAGCAGTTACCAGGGAAACTCTGAAGCTTTCTTT. It encodes CASSYQGNSEAFF.

The genes are TRBV7-9 and TRBJ2-3; TRBD2 matches at 15 bases. Unmatched junction bases numbered 5, after V lost 3 bases and J lost 1 base. Germline loops: CDR1 SEHNR, CDR2 FQNEAQ (reference sequence). The length of the CDR3 is 18 residues. The CDR3 loop is CASSFGLAGGFGTDTQYF. In nucleotides, the CDR3 is TGTGCCAGCAGCTTTGGACTAGCGGGGGGGTTCGGCACAGATACGCAGTATTTT.

The chain combines TRBV7-2 with TRBJ1-1; D remains ambiguous. Germline V gene lookup returns CDR1 SGHTA and CDR2 FQGNSA. Trimming stripped 2 bases from V and 1 base from J, with 5 bases between. The CDR3 is made up of 13 amino acids. The CDR3, as DNA: TGTGCCAGCAGCTTATGGCCGAACACTGAAGCTTTCTTT. Translation: CASSLWPNTEAFF.

The chain uses TRBV12-3 or TRBV12-4 and TRBJ1-2, with D maybe TRBD1 (6 bases). V was pared by 6 bases and J by 5 bases, with 13 bases between. This CDR3 comprises 13 residues. The CDR3 sequence is CASSQGRDYGYTF. The CDR3 region has the DNA TGTGCCAGCAGCCAGGGGAGGGATTATGGCTACACCTTC.

The chain joins TRBV5-1 to TRBJ2-2, with 8 bases matching TRBD1. Unmatched junction bases numbered 8, after V lost 1 base and J lost 6 bases. The CDR3 covers 16 residues. Germline V gene data show CDR1 as SGHRS and CDR2 as YFSETQ. Here the CDR3 DNA reads TGCGCCAGCAGCTTGTTCGGGACAGGTGTCGCCGGGGAGCTGTTTTTT. This translates into CASSLFGTGVAGELFF.

The chain employs TRBV2 and TRBJ2-3; 13 nucleotides align to TRBD2. The germline V gene has CDR1 SNHLY and CDR2 FYNNEI. V shed 6 bases and J 1 base; nucleotides not matched to a gene: 10. The CDR3 covers 18 residues. CDR3 nucleotide sequence: TGTGCCAGCAGGGTTACTAGCGGGGGGGCTAGAGGCACAGATACGCAGTATTTT. Amino acids: CASRVTSGGARGTDTQYF.

The chain recombines TRBV7-9 with TRBJ1-4; 7 nucleotides agree with TRBD1. In germline, CDR1 is SEHNR, CDR2 FQNEAQ (reference sequence). The CDR3 contains 15 residues. J lost 0 bases, V lost 4 bases, and 2 bases had no gene match. CDR3 in amino acids: CASSSGQATNEKLFF. CDR3 sequence (DNA): TGTGCCAGCAGCTCAGGACAGGCAACTAATGAAAAACTGTTTTTT.

The V and J genes are TRBV10-1 and TRBJ1-6, with 12 bases matching TRBD1. The V and J ends lost 11 bases and 13 bases, in that order; junction bases with no gene match: 18. This CDR3 region has 16 residues. In germline, CDR1 is WNHNN, CDR2 SYGVQD (reference sequence). DNA of the CDR3: TGCGCCTGCGGGGGGGGCCGGGACAGGGGGCCCTCGCCCCTCCACTTT. This translates into CACGGGRDRGPSPLHF.

The chain has TRBV9 and TRBJ1-3; 9 nucleotides match TRBD1. Trimming removed 0 bases from V and 10 bases from J; junction bases left unmatched: 11. Germline CDR1 reads SGDLS; CDR2 reads YYNGEE. This CDR3 contains 16 residues. CDR3 bases: TGTGCCAGCAGCGTAGCTCCGGGACAGGGAAAAGAAACCATATATTTT. This encodes CASSVAPGQGKETIYF.

V usage is TRBV6-4 and J usage is TRBJ1-1; no reliable D call. The CDR3 sequence is 16 residues long. Germline V gene lookup returns CDR1 MRHNA and CDR2 SNTAGT. V was cut by 3 bases and J by 2 bases, with 16 bases left in between. The CDR3 region has the DNA TGTGCCAGCAGTGAGATGCCCGGGGTGAGCAACACTGAAGCTTTCTTT. This gives the protein CASSEMPGVSNTEAFF.

This clone was counted a few times. The gene calls are TRBV19 and TRBJ1-2, with TRBD1 matching 8 bases. V lost 3 bases, J lost 6 bases, and 6 bases stayed unmatched. Per the germline V gene, CDR1 is LNHDA and CDR2 is SQIVND (reference sequence). This CDR3 comprises 14 residues. CDR3 nucleotide sequence: TGTGCCAGTAGTATCCCGGGACAGGATCATGGCTACACCTTC. Its translation is CASSIPGQDHGYTF.

This chain connects TRBV29-1 to TRBJ1-2, with a possible D match to TRBD1 (5 bases). Germline CDR1 reads SQVTM; CDR2 reads ANQGSEA. V gave up 4 bases and J gave up 8 bases, with 8 bases separating them. This CDR3 is 10 amino acids long. CDR3 region: CSVGGGGYTF. For the CDR3, the DNA is TGCAGCGTTGGCGGGGGGGGCTACACCTTC.

V usage is TRBV6-5 and J usage is TRBJ1-1; D is uncertain. The V gene's germline CDR1 is MNHEY and CDR2 SVGAGI. V shed 5 bases and J shed 4 bases, with 11 bases lying between them. The CDR3 length is 13 residues. CDR3 nucleotides: TGTGCCAGCAGTCGGGGAACGGGCACTGAAGCTTTCTTT. Its translation is CASSRGTGTEAFF.

This sequence joins TRBV4-1 and TRBJ1-5, with 9 bases lining up with TRBD1. The ends lost 1 base at V and 1 base at J; junction bases unmatched: 2. The CDR3 loop spans 16 amino acids. CDR1 is MGHRA, CDR2 YSYEKL, per germline. CDR3: CASSQGDRVSNQPQHF. The DNA of the CDR3 is TGCGCCAGCAGCCAAGGGGACAGGGTGAGCAATCAGCCCCAGCATTTT.

The chain recombines TRBV2 with TRBJ2-2; a weak D match, TRBD1 (5 bases). The CDR3 contains 14 residues. Germline V gives CDR1 SNHLY, CDR2 FYNNEI. Trimming shortened V by 6 bases and J by 5 bases, and 13 bases separated the two germline ends. CDR3 loop: CASSATVLTGELFF. The CDR3 bases are TGTGCCAGCAGCGCGACAGTGTTAACCGGGGAGCTGTTTTTT.

The rearrangement joins TRBV3-1 (or the pseudogene TRBV3-2) to TRBJ2-5; 11 nucleotides align to TRBD2. The germline gives CDR1 LGHDT, CDR2 YNNKEL (reference sequence). This CDR3 spans 13 amino acids. The junction had 0 bases not matched to a gene; V was cut back by 4 bases and J by 5 bases. The CDR3 sequence: CASSLAGGETQYF. The CDR3, as DNA: TGTGCCAGCAGCCTAGCGGGGGGGGAGACCCAGTACTTC.